A selection of T cell receptor beta chains follows, all from one sample in a study of OX40 agonist ivuxolimab in advanced cancers. The table came from immunoSEQ multiplex PCR; TCRdb's copy has only in-frame clones and leaves some out. The profile shows about 70,000 clones, more than 85% of them singletons. The source material was CD4+ or CD8+ T cells sorted from blood, sampled in a trial of the OX40 agonist ivuxolimab. Receptors were obtained from an adult with an advanced solid tumor such as melanoma, head and neck, liver or kidney cancer. CDR3s include the opening cysteine and the closing phenylalanine or tryptophan. Clone sizes are given selectively: once, few, many, or a class where the clone is expanded.

v_gene: TRBV10-3; j_gene: TRBJ1-1; abundance: NA; CDR3aa: CAIRNLTGVGTEAFF
v_gene: TRBV5-1; j_gene: TRBJ2-7; abundance: once; CDR3aa: CASSLAAREGGRYEQYF
v_gene: TRBV9; j_gene: TRBJ1-1; abundance: few; CDR3aa: CASSVARNTEAFF
v_gene: TRBV10-3; j_gene: TRBJ2-1; abundance: NA; CDR3aa: CAISAWQAYNEQFF
v_gene: TRBV4-3; j_gene: TRBJ1-2; abundance: NA; CDR3aa: CASSPVGAGGYTF
v_gene: TRBV11-2; j_gene: TRBJ2-1; abundance: NA; CDR3aa: CASSFWRFGESLRNNEQFF
v_gene: TRBV7-9; j_gene: TRBJ2-6; abundance: NA; CDR3aa: CASSLAQAGGGANVLTF
v_gene: TRBV7-9; j_gene: TRBJ2-7; abundance: NA; CDR3aa: CATSGVSSYEQYF
v_gene: TRBV12-1; j_gene: TRBJ1-2; abundance: NA; CDR3aa: CASSAPGTGRGGYTF
v_gene: TRBV4-1; j_gene: TRBJ1-1; abundance: NA; CDR3aa: CASSQGDREVSKWAFF
v_gene: TRBV7-6; j_gene: TRBJ1-2; abundance: NA; CDR3aa: CASSGGGTYGYTF
v_gene: TRBV7-8; j_gene: TRBJ1-6; abundance: NA; CDR3aa: CASSSPSIYNSPLHF
v_gene: TRBV27; j_gene: TRBJ2-3; abundance: NA; CDR3aa: CASSFQDIPGDTQYF
v_gene: TRBV7-3; j_gene: TRBJ2-3; abundance: NA; CDR3aa: CASSLSGGNTDTQYF
v_gene: TRBV6-8; j_gene: TRBJ2-3; abundance: NA; CDR3aa: CASMLTDTQYF
v_gene: TRBV13; j_gene: TRBJ1-1; abundance: NA; CDR3aa: CAIRQGNTEAFF
v_gene: TRBV27; j_gene: TRBJ2-3; abundance: once; CDR3aa: CATSWGGTDTQYF
v_gene: TRBV7-9; j_gene: TRBJ2-7; abundance: NA; CDR3aa: CASSSPTRSNYEQYF
v_gene: TRBV5-6; j_gene: TRBJ1-5; abundance: NA; CDR3aa: CASSSGTEQPQHF
v_gene: TRBV29-1; j_gene: TRBJ2-3; abundance: NA; CDR3aa: CSVPGVPDTQYF
v_gene: TRBV13; j_gene: TRBJ1-3; abundance: NA; CDR3aa: CASSSPSGNTIYF
v_gene: TRBV6-5; j_gene: TRBJ2-7; abundance: NA; CDR3aa: CASSPGGYEQYF
v_gene: TRBV13; j_gene: TRBJ1-5; abundance: NA; CDR3aa: CASSHGRSQGPQHF
v_gene: TRBV27; j_gene: TRBJ2-7; abundance: NA; CDR3aa: CASRPRTGSSYEQYF
v_gene: TRBV28; j_gene: TRBJ2-5; abundance: NA; CDR3aa: CASTPTGGYSETQYF
v_gene: TRBV28; j_gene: TRBJ1-2; abundance: NA; CDR3aa: CASSHQETYGYTF
v_gene: TRBV5-1; j_gene: TRBJ2-7; abundance: NA; CDR3aa: CASKGWESYEQYF
v_gene: TRBV27; j_gene: TRBJ1-1; abundance: NA; CDR3aa: CASSLRLNSGTVPEAFF
v_gene: TRBV5-6; j_gene: TRBJ2-7; abundance: once; CDR3aa: CASSPHGTAYEQYF
v_gene: TRBV7-2; j_gene: TRBJ2-2; abundance: NA; CDR3aa: CASSFFSWNRGDATGELFF
v_gene: TRBV7-3; j_gene: TRBJ2-7; abundance: NA; CDR3aa: CASSLELVPGYEQYF
v_gene: TRBV5-4; j_gene: TRBJ2-3; abundance: NA; CDR3aa: CASSQPGTSGGGKGTDTQYF
v_gene: TRBV27; j_gene: TRBJ1-2; abundance: NA; CDR3aa: CASSYGMLEGGYGYTF
v_gene: TRBV10-3; j_gene: TRBJ1-5; abundance: NA; CDR3aa: CAISELWDSYQPQHF
v_gene: TRBV9; j_gene: TRBJ2-3; abundance: NA; CDR3aa: CASTTGGSGADTQYF
v_gene: TRBV7-8; j_gene: TRBJ1-5; abundance: NA; CDR3aa: CASSLLHSDQPQHF
v_gene: TRBV7-9; j_gene: TRBJ2-5; abundance: few; CDR3aa: CASSLLEETQYF
v_gene: TRBV5-4; j_gene: TRBJ1-6; abundance: NA; CDR3aa: CAVMDGVNFYNSPLHF
v_gene: TRBV5-1; j_gene: TRBJ1-2; abundance: NA; CDR3aa: CASSLLGGNYGYTF
v_gene: TRBV19; j_gene: TRBJ1-1; abundance: NA; CDR3aa: CATAVRGSTEAFF
v_gene: TRBV5-5; j_gene: TRBJ1-2; abundance: NA; CDR3aa: CASSLEAGDYGYTF
v_gene: TRBV6-1; j_gene: TRBJ2-1; abundance: NA; CDR3aa: CASSPGWGGNEQFF
v_gene: TRBV5-1; j_gene: TRBJ2-1; abundance: NA; CDR3aa: CASSLAGNNEQFF
v_gene: TRBV27; j_gene: TRBJ2-1; abundance: once; CDR3aa: CASSLAGGGASYNEQFF